The following is a T cell receptor beta chain sequence with its context. The CDR3 consists of 15 residues. J gave up 4 bases and V 1 base, and 6 bases lay outside the gene matches. Per germline, CDR1 MNHEY and CDR2 SMNVEV (reference sequence). The authors' processing: Amplified reference gene primers provided the basis for estimating nucleated cell counts. Assay: immunoSEQ multiplex PCR; the TCRdb copy retains only in-frame clones and omits some. Clone size and the V and J calls come from that table; the DNA yielded D and trimming. The sample has around 100,000 clones, 90% seen once. The record originates from a study of blood T cell repertoires in COVID-19. Across the study: T cells, B-cell-depleted T cells, or PBMCs supplied cDNA or gDNA.

The material sequenced was peripheral blood. This chain joins TRBV27 and TRBJ1-1, with 7 nucleotides matching TRBD1. This receptor was taken from a man aged 45 to 65 with acute or convalescent COVID-19. CDR3 protein: CASSLWGRGFTEAFF. As DNA, the CDR3 is TGTGCCAGCAGTTTATGGGGCAGGGGGTTCACTGAAGCTTTCTTT.